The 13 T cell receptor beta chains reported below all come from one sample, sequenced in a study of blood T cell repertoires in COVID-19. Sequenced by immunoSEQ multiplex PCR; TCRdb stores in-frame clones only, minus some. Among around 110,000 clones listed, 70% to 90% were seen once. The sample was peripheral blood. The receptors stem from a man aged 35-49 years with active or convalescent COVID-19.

The CDR3 sequence: CASSTLTGREYF. CDR3 DNA sequence: TGCGCCAGCAGTACACTGACAGGCAGGGAGTACTTC. The chain has TRBV10-1 and TRBJ2-7; D is perhaps TRBD1 (6 bases). Germline V gene lookup returns CDR1 WNHNN and CDR2 SYGVQD (reference sequence). Deletions cut 5 bases from V and 11 bases from J, with 16 bases between. CDR3 size: 12 residues.

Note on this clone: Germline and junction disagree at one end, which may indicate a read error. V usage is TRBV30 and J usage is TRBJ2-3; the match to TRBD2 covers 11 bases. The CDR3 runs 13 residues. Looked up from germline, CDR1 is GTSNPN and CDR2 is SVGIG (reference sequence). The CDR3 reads CAWTTSGTGTQYF. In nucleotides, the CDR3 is TGTGCCTGGACGACTAGCGGGACAGGTACGCAGTATTTT.

The CDR3 spells CASSQVIGQETQYF. CDR3 nucleotides: TGCGCCAGCAGCCAAGTGATCGGCCAAGAGACCCAGTACTTC. The genes are TRBV4-1 and TRBJ2-5; D not resolved. CDR3 length: 14 amino acids. V lost 1 base, J lost 1 base, and 7 bases lay in between. Germline CDR1 and CDR2: MGHRA and YSYEKL.

The CDR3 coding sequence is TGTGCCAGCAGTTCCCGCCGGGCAGGGATGCGAGGCTACACCTTC. Protein sequence: CASSSRRAGMRGYTF. The gene calls are TRBV28 and TRBJ1-2, with D possibly TRBD1 on 5 matching bases. The V gene's germline CDR1 is MDHEN and CDR2 SYDVKM. The length of the CDR3 is 15 residues. V was trimmed by 4 bases and J by 8 bases, leaving 20 bases between them.

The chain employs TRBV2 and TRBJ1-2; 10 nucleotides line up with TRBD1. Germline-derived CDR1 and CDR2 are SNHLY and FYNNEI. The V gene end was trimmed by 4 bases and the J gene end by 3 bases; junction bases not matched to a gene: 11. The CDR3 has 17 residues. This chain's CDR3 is CASSAGTGEEVYYGYTF. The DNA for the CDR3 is TGTGCCAGCAGTGCCGGGACAGGGGAAGAGGTATACTATGGCTACACCTTC. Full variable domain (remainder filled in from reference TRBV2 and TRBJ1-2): EPEVTQTPSHQVTQMGQEVILRCVPISNHLYFYWYRQILGQKVEFLVSFYNNEISEKSEIFDDQFSVERPDGSNFTLKIRSTKLEDSAMYFCASSAGTGEEVYYGYTFGSGTRLTVV.

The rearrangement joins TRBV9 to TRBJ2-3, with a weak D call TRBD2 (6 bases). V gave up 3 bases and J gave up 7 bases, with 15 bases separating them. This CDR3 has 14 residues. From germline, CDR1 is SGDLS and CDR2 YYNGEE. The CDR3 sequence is CASSEGTLKNTQYF. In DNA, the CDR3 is TGTGCCAGCAGCGAGGGGACTTTAAAGAATACGCAGTATTTT.

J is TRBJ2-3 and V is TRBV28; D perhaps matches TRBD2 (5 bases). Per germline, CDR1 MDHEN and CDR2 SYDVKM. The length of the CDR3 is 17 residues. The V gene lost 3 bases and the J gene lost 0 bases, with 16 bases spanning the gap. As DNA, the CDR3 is TGTGCCAGCAGTTTTGATTGGAGGACTCCTAGCACAGATACGCAGTATTTT. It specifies CASSFDWRTPSTDTQYF. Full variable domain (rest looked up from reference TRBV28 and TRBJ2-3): DVKVTQSSRYLVKRTGEKVFLECVQDMDHENMFWYRQDPGLGLRLIYFSYDVKMKEKGDIPEGYSVSREKKERFSLILESASTNQTSMYLCASSFDWRTPSTDTQYFGPGTRLTVL.

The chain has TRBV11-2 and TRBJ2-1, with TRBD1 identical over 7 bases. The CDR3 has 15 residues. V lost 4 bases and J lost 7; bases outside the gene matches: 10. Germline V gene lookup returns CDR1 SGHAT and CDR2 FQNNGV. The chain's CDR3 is CASSSGIGGGNEQFF. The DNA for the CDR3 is TGTGCCAGCAGCTCAGGTATAGGGGGCGGGAATGAGCAGTTCTTC.

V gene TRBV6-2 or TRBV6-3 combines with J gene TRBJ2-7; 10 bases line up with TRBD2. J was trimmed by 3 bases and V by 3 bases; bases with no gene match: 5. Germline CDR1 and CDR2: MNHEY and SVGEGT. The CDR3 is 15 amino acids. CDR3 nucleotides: TGTGCCAGCAGTTATATTAGCGGGAGGTTCTACGAGCAGTACTTC. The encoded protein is CASSYISGRFYEQYF.

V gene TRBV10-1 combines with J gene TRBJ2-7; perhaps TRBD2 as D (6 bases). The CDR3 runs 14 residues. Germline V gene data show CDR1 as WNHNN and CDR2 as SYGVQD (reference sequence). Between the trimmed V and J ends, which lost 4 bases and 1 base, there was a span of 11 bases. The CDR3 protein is CASSVSGASYEQYF. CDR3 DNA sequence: TGCGCCAGCAGTGTCTCGGGAGCATCCTACGAGCAGTACTTC.

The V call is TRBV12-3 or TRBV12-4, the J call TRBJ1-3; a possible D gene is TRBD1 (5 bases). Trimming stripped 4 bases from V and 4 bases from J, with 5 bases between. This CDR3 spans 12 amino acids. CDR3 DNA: TGTGCCAGCAGTTCAGGGGGAAACACCATATATTTT. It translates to CASSSGGNTIYF.

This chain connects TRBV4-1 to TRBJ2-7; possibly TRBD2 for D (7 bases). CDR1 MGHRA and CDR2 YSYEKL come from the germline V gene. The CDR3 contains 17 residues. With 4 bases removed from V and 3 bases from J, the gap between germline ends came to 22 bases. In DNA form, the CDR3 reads TGCGCCAGCAGCCCTACCGCGCTGAGGGGGGGAAGCTACGAGCAGTACTTC. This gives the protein CASSPTALRGGSYEQYF.

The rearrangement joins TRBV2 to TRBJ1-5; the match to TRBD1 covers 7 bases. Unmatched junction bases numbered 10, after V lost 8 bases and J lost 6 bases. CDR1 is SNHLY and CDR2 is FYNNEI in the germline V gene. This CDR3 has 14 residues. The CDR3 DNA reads TGTGCCAGCCAAGCCTCGGGACAGATTCAGCCCCAGCATTTT. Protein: CASQASGQIQPQHF.